Listed here are 26 T cell receptor beta chains from one sample, sequenced in a study of OX40 agonist ivuxolimab in advanced cancers. The data were produced by immunoSEQ multiplex PCR, yet TCRdb's version contains in-frame clones alone and is incomplete. This table holds fewer than 70,000 clones, 65% to 90% found once. Sequenced material: CD4+ or CD8+ T cells sorted from blood, taken in a trial of the OX40 agonist ivuxolimab. These receptors originate from an adult with an advanced solid tumor such as melanoma, head and neck, liver or kidney cancer.

The count of this clone is one. The CDR3 loop is CASSTGSGQGATEAFF. Here the CDR3 DNA reads TGTGCCAGTAGTACCGGATCAGGACAGGGGGCCACTGAAGCTTTCTTT. The genes are TRBV19 and TRBJ1-1; 11 nucleotides align to TRBD1. This CDR3 has 16 amino acids. Germline V gene sequence: CDR1 LNHDA, CDR2 SQIVND (reference sequence). V dropped 4 bases and J dropped 4; count of bases not matched to a gene: 8. The full variable domain, its missing parts supplied by reference TRBV19 and TRBJ1-1, is DGGITQSPKYLFRKEGQNVTLSCEQNLNHDAMYWYRQDPGQGLRLIYYSQIVNDFQKGDIAEGYSVSREKKESFPLTVTSAQKNPTAFYLCASSTGSGQGATEAFFGQGTRLTVV.

The rearrangement uses TRBV15 and TRBJ2-5; D ambiguous. The CDR3 spans 12 residues. The germline CDR1 and CDR2 sequences are LNHNV and YYDKDF (reference sequence). Trimming took 0 bases from V and 5 from J, leaving 4 bases between them. CDR3 in DNA: TGTGCCACCAGCAGAGATGGGGAGACCCAGTACTTC. It specifies CATSRDGETQYF.

This chain links TRBV28 with TRBJ1-5, with 9 bases lining up with TRBD1. The CDR3 covers 15 residues. V lost 6 bases, J lost 4 bases, and 7 bases stayed unmatched. Per the germline V gene, CDR1 is MDHEN and CDR2 is SYDVKM. DNA of the CDR3: TGTGCCAGCAGAACCGGGACAGGGAGTAATCAGCCCCAGCATTTT. It translates to CASRTGTGSNQPQHF.

This clone was seen more than once but under ten times. CDR3 sequence: CAWNLGTRRAFF. In DNA, the CDR3 is TGTGCCTGGAATCTAGGGACCAGGCGGGCTTTCTTT. The rearrangement uses TRBV30 and TRBJ1-1, with a weak D call TRBD1 (5 bases). Germline-derived CDR1 and CDR2 are GTSNPN and SVGIG (reference sequence). Trimming took 4 bases from V and 11 from J, leaving 17 bases between them. The CDR3 consists of 12 residues.

V usage is TRBV29-1 and J usage is TRBJ2-7; D unresolved. The CDR3 has 12 residues. Trimming took off 4 bases at V and 6 bases at J, with 13 bases between the two ends. Germline loops: CDR1 SQVTM, CDR2 ANQGSEA. As DNA, the CDR3 is TGCAGCGTTGCATTCGGGCTCTCCGAGCAGTACTTC. The encoded protein is CSVAFGLSEQYF.

The chain links TRBV28 to TRBJ1-5, with TRBD1 as a possible D gene (6 bases). Looked up from germline, CDR1 is MDHEN and CDR2 is SYDVKM. CDR3 length equals 13 residues. V was trimmed by 6 bases and J by 9 bases, leaving 15 bases between them. The CDR3 spells CASRLQGIRPQHF. CDR3 coding DNA: TGTGCCAGCAGATTACAGGGAATCCGGCCCCAGCATTTT.

The chain uses TRBV29-1 and TRBJ2-3; TRBD2 is a possible D gene (7 bases). CDR3 length: 15 residues. V was pared by 7 bases and J by 4 bases, with 21 bases between. The germline V gene encodes CDR1 SQVTM and CDR2 ANQGSEA. CDR3 nucleotide sequence: TGCAGCGGGAGGGGGGGCGCGGGCTCGGCAGATACGCAGTATTTT. Translating it yields CSGRGGAGSADTQYF.

This chain joins TRBV2 and TRBJ1-2, with D perhaps TRBD1 (5 bases). V gave up 6 bases and J gave up 6 bases, with 17 bases separating them. CDR1 and CDR2 (germline): SNHLY, FYNNEI. The CDR3 runs to 14 residues. Here the CDR3 reads CASREVYGANGYTF. CDR3 DNA sequence: TGTGCCAGCAGGGAGGTTTACGGGGCCAATGGCTACACCTTC.

CDR3 loop: CASSLYPYPGGDTGELFF. DNA of the CDR3: TGTGCCAGCAGTTTATACCCCTATCCCGGGGGCGACACCGGGGAGCTGTTTTTT. The chain couples TRBV27 to TRBJ2-2; TRBD1 or TRBD2 may be the D gene (6 bases each). The V end was cut by 1 base, the J end by 3 bases, with 18 bases between. The V gene's germline CDR1 is MNHEY and CDR2 SMNVEV (reference sequence). The CDR3 is 18 amino acids.

With respect to this clone: At one end the junction does not follow the germline gene, possibly because of a read error. The genes are TRBV28 and TRBJ2-1, with D possibly TRBD1 on 5 matching bases. The CDR3 covers 16 residues. Per the germline V gene, CDR1 is MDHEN and CDR2 is SYDVKM. Written as DNA, the CDR3 is TGTGCCAGCAGCCACCTTGGGGCGGCTTCTGACAATGATCAGTTCTTC. It codes for CASSHLGAASDNDQFF.

This clone was seen only once. This sequence joins TRBV19 and TRBJ1-1; a possible D gene is TRBD1 (6 bases). The V end lost 9 bases, the J end lost 3 bases, and 14 bases lay between the germline ends. This CDR3 has 13 amino acids. CDR1 is LNHDA, CDR2 SQIVND, per germline (reference sequence). CDR3: CASRQGWDTEAFF. DNA for the CDR3: TGTGCCAGCCGTCAGGGGTGGGACACTGAAGCTTTCTTT.

The gene calls are TRBV27 and TRBJ1-1; 8 bases match TRBD1. V shed 2 bases and J 6 bases; nucleotides not matched to a gene: 2. The CDR3 consists of 13 residues. Germline CDR1 MNHEY, CDR2 SMNVEV (reference sequence). CDR3 sequence: CASSLQGAPEAFF. DNA for the CDR3: TGTGCCAGCAGTTTACAGGGGGCTCCTGAAGCTTTCTTT.

This clone has a handful of counts. The chain employs TRBV28 and TRBJ1-5; D unresolved. CDR3 length: 12 amino acids. The germline V and J ends were trimmed by 5 bases and 4 bases, with 6 bases remaining between them. The germline CDR1 and CDR2 sequences are MDHEN and SYDVKM. Here the CDR3 reads CASSPWNQPQHF. The CDR3 coding sequence is TGTGCCAGCAGTCCTTGGAATCAGCCCCAGCATTTT.

The genes are TRBV5-5 and TRBJ2-1, with a possible D match to TRBD2 (7 bases). Looked up from germline, CDR1 is SGHKS and CDR2 is YYEKEE (reference sequence). Trimming removed 4 bases from V and 1 base from J, with 15 bases in between. The CDR3 sequence is 16 residues long. The CDR3 region is CASSIQGGVSYNEQFF. CDR3 DNA sequence: TGTGCCAGCAGCATACAGGGAGGGGTATCCTACAATGAGCAGTTCTTC. The full variable domain, completed using reference TRBV5-5 and TRBJ2-1, is DAGVTQSPTHLIKTRGQQVTLRCSPISGHKSVSWYQQVLGQGPQFIFQYYEKEERGRGNFPDRFSARQFPNYSSELNVNALLLGDSALYLCASSIQGGVSYNEQFFGPGTRLTVL.

V and J are TRBV7-2 and TRBJ1-3, with TRBD1 identical over 9 bases. Trimming removed 5 bases from V and 1 base from J; junction bases left unmatched: 3. The CDR3 extends over 15 amino acids. Germline V lookup: CDR1 SGHTA, CDR2 FQGNSA. CDR3 coding DNA: TGTGCCAGCAGCCCAGGGACAGGGTCTGGAAACACCATATATTTT. Its translation is CASSPGTGSGNTIYF.

The V and J genes are TRBV7-9 and TRBJ2-3, with D possibly being TRBD2 (6 bases). The length of the CDR3 is 19 residues. V gave up 5 bases and J gave up 0 bases, with 24 bases separating them. Germline V gives CDR1 SEHNR, CDR2 FQNEAQ (reference sequence). CDR3 nucleotide sequence: TGTGCCAGCAGCAGATCTCTTATTAACGGGAGATACAGCACAGATACGCAGTATTTT. Its protein product is CASSRSLINGRYSTDTQYF.

This clone came up a few times. This rearrangement joins TRBV27 to TRBJ2-1, with D perhaps TRBD2 (7 bases). Trimming stripped 4 bases from V and 1 base from J, with 14 bases between. Per the germline V gene, CDR1 is MNHEY and CDR2 is SMNVEV (reference sequence). This CDR3 contains 16 residues. CDR3 sequence: CASSWWAGASYNEQFF. For the CDR3, the DNA is TGTGCCAGCAGTTGGTGGGCGGGGGCATCCTACAATGAGCAGTTCTTC.

This clone was seen just once. The chain recombines TRBV7-7 with TRBJ1-1; tentatively, D is TRBD1 (6 bases). The germline gives CDR1 SSHAT, CDR2 FNYEAQ (reference sequence). V lost 5 bases and J lost 4, with 17 bases in between. The CDR3 loop spans 15 amino acids. The CDR3 DNA follows: TGTGCCAGCAGCAAGATACAGGGTGCCAGCACTGAAGCTTTCTTT. It specifies CASSKIQGASTEAFF.

The gene calls are TRBV5-6 and TRBJ2-1, with D hard to call. This CDR3 has 11 residues. Trimming stripped 7 bases from V and 7 bases from J, with 9 bases between. Germline assignment: CDR1 SGHDT and CDR2 YYEEEE. CDR3 nucleotides: TGTGCCAGCGTGAAGTCGAATGAGCAGTTCTTC. It is translated as CASVKSNEQFF.

CDR3 nucleotide sequence: TGTGCCAGCAGCTCTCGGACAGAAATCTACGAGCAGTACTTC. Protein sequence: CASSSRTEIYEQYF. V and J are TRBV11-1 and TRBJ2-7; D might be TRBD1 (6 bases). Trimming removed 4 bases at V and 3 bases at J, with 13 bases between. The CDR3 is 14 residues long. From germline, CDR1 is SGHAT and CDR2 FQDESV (reference sequence).

V is TRBV21-1 and J is TRBJ2-7; the listed D gene, TRBD1, was not tested against the DNA. TRBV21-1 is marked as a pseudogene. The CDR3 covers 16 residues. In DNA form, the CDR3 reads TGTGCCAGCAGCTCGGACCGGGACACAAGCTCCTACGAGCAGTACTTC. Translated: CASSSDRDTSSYEQYF.

The chain uses TRBV9 and TRBJ2-7; possible D gene TRBD2, 5 bases. The germline gives CDR1 SGDLS, CDR2 YYNGEE. The CDR3 runs 15 residues. Trimming cost V 2 bases and J 3 bases, with 15 bases left between them. CDR3 region: CASSVRGLEGYEQYF. CDR3 nucleotides: TGTGCCAGCAGCGTTAGAGGGCTAGAGGGCTACGAGCAGTACTTC.

This clone showed up just a few times. V is TRBV4-3 and J is TRBJ1-5; D not certain. Germline V gene sequence: CDR1 LGHNA, CDR2 YSLEER. This CDR3 is 16 amino acids long. The V gene lost 0 bases and the J gene lost 0 bases, with 9 bases spanning the gap. The CDR3 sequence is CASSQDRIASNQPQHF. Written as DNA, the CDR3 is TGCGCCAGCAGCCAAGATCGCATCGCTAGCAATCAGCCCCAGCATTTT.

The chain has TRBV29-1 and TRBJ2-2, with D unresolved. Trimming removed 7 bases from V and 4 bases from J, with 19 bases in between. The CDR3 covers 15 residues. CDR1 and CDR2 (germline): SQVTM, ANQGSEA. The CDR3, as DNA: TGCAGCGCCGTACCGGAGCCCTCGGGCACCGGGGAGCTGTTTTTT. Protein product: CSAVPEPSGTGELFF.

This chain uses TRBV9 with TRBJ2-2; 8 bases are a match to TRBD2. The CDR3 contains 15 residues. Germline V lookup: CDR1 SGDLS, CDR2 YYNGEE. V lost 1 base and J lost 6; bases outside the gene matches: 5. CDR3 amino acids: CASSVSPGRAGELFF. The CDR3 coding sequence is TGTGCCAGCAGCGTAAGTCCCGGGAGGGCCGGGGAGCTGTTTTTT.

The chain joins TRBV28 to TRBJ1-1; 7 positions agree with TRBD1. Looked up from germline, CDR1 is MDHEN and CDR2 is SYDVKM. The CDR3 has 18 residues. V dropped 6 bases and J dropped 0; count of bases not matched to a gene: 16. The CDR3 DNA is TGTGCCAGCAGCTATCCCCCTTGGGACAGTAACATGAACACTGAAGCTTTCTTT. It encodes CASSYPPWDSNMNTEAFF.